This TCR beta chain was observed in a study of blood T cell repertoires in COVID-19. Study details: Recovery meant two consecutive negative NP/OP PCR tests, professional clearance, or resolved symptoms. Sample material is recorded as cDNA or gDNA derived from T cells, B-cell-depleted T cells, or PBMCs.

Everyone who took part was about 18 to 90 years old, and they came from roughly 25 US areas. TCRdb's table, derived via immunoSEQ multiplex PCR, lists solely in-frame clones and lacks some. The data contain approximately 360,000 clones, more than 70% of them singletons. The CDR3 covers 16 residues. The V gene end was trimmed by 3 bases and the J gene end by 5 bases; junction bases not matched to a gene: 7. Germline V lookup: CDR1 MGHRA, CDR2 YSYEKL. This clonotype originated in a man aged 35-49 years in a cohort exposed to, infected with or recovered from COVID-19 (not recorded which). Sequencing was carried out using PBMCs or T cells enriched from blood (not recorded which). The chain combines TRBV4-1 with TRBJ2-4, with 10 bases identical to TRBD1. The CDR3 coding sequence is TGCGCCAGCAGCCAGGCCGGGACAGGGGTCCAAAACATTCAGTACTTC. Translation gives CASSQAGTGVQNIQYF.